This TCR beta chain came from a study of blood T cell repertoires in COVID-19. Study at large: Collection of acute and convalescent COVID-19 samples took place in the United States, Italy and Spain.

In the original processing: Researchers report that nucleated cell counts were estimated from reference gene primer amplification. Generated by immunoSEQ multiplex PCR, the TCRdb table keeps only in-frame clones and is missing some. That table gives V, J and clone size, and the DNA gave D and trimming. The table shows some 310,000 clones, with around 90% occurring only once. Patients from Seattle were sampled longitudinally, starting during active infection. The receptor was isolated from a woman aged 30 to 39 with COVID-19, enrolled during active disease. Sequences were obtained from peripheral blood.

The CDR3 is CAMGTSGSSNEQFF. The CDR3 region has the DNA TGTGCCATGGGGACTAGCGGGAGTTCCAATGAGCAGTTCTTC. The chain employs TRBV10-3 and TRBJ2-1; the match to TRBD2 covers 14 bases. CDR3 length: 14 amino acids. The germline CDR1 and CDR2 sequences are ENHRY and SYGVKD. The V segment lost 9 bases and the J segment 6 bases; nucleotides outside the gene matches: 4.